This T cell receptor (beta chain) was identified in a study of T-cell reconstitution after alpha-beta-depleted transplantation in children. Unique molecular identifiers were used in preparing the TCRbeta library. TCRdb reprocessed the PCR reads via MiXCR and lists one record per CDR3 protein. The sample has about 600,000 distinct CDR3 sequences, 8% to 11% seen once. Here the sequenced sample was PBMCs from the stem cell graft donor, taken from the stem cell graft. The origin of this receptor is a human donor who donated a stem cell graft to a child with acute myeloid leukemia.

CDR3 coding DNA: TGTGCCAGCAGCCCGGGTAACCGGGACCTTGAAGCTTTCTTT. This codes for CASSPGNRDLEAFF. The V and J genes are TRBV9 and TRBJ1-1; tentative D call: TRBD1 (5 bases). The ends were cut back, 4 bases at V and 7 bases at J, with 17 bases in the middle. The CDR3 is made up of 14 amino acids. Germline V gives CDR1 SGDLS, CDR2 YYNGEE.